The clone carrying this T cell receptor beta chain turned up a few times. These data originate in a study of blood T cells in healthy people across ages. Those donating, healthy Caucasian individuals from Russia, were aged about 6 to 95. Trimming removed 4 bases from V and 4 bases from J; junction bases left unmatched: 5. The CDR3 runs to 13 residues. The germline V gene has CDR1 SQVTM and CDR2 ANQGSEA. For the second PCR, which ran for roughly 6 to 11 cycles, a sample-barcoded 5' primer and a J-beta primer mix were used. MiXCR was run by TCRdb on the 5' RACE reads, yielding one entry per CDR3 protein. The sample shows about 800,000 distinct CDR3 sequences, approximately 25% of them seen only once. These data were also reused for a study on T cells of mothers and their children.

This rearrangement joins TRBV29-1 to TRBJ2-3, with 7 positions matching TRBD2. This sequence was found in a boy between 10 and 17 years old in good health. Material for sequencing was blood. CDR3 sequence (DNA): TGCAGCGTTGGACTAGCTTTGGCAGATACGCAGTATTTT. It is translated as CSVGLALADTQYF.